The present T cell receptor (beta chain) was sequenced within a study of blood T cell repertoires in COVID-19. A remark on this clone: Germline is not matched at one junction end, which may reflect a read error.

Libraries were prepared by immunoSEQ multiplex PCR; TCRdb keeps only in-frame clonotypes and omits some of them. The sample yields about 250,000 clones, roughly 83% seen once. The sequence derives from an elderly woman with COVID-19, enrolled during active disease. Sequencing was done on a sample of peripheral blood.

CDR3 sequence: CASTLRQAHGYTF. For the CDR3, the DNA is TGTGCCAGCACTTTAAGACAGGCGCACGGCTACACCTTC. This sequence joins TRBV28 and TRBJ1-2, with D perhaps matching TRBD1 (6 bases). Germline V CDR1 and CDR2: MDHEN, SYDVKM. The CDR3 has 13 amino acids.